The text below deals with one TCR beta chain. Its antigen remains unidentified. These data are taken from a study of T cell responses to AZD1222 COVID-19 vaccine. Notes on the study in general: Nearly half of the spike-specific TCRs reportedly recognize variant regions that carry no mutations. Seropositivity was recorded at baseline in only 6 or 7 AZD1222 recipients.

The CDR3 extends over 18 amino acids. Germline V gives CDR1 ENHRY, CDR2 SYGVKD. V was clipped by 6 bases and J by 1 base; unmatched bases: 14. The table came from immunoSEQ multiplex PCR; TCRdb's copy has only in-frame clones and leaves some out. Here the sample spans 160,000 or so clones, around 89% being singletons. V and J are TRBV10-3 and TRBJ1-2; 10 bases agree with TRBD1. The TCR was taken from an adult who received the AZD1222 COVID-19 vaccine. The specimen was peripheral blood, collected 28 days after the second AZD1222 dose. Here the CDR3 DNA reads TGTGCCATCAGCAAACAAATAGGACAGGGGGAAGATAACTATGGCTACACCTTC. It codes for CAISKQIGQGEDNYGYTF.